This is a list of T cell receptor beta chains from one sample in a study of PD-L1 blockade in urothelial cancer. Measured with immunoSEQ multiplex PCR; TCRdb has only the in-frame clones, and not every one. The table records 75,000 to 100,000 clones, less than 90% of them present only once. The material sequenced was PBMCs, taken around atezolizumab (anti-PD-L1) treatment. The origin of the receptors is a man between 70 and 80 years old with urothelial cancer. The CDR3 runs from the conserved cysteine through the conserved F or W. The D gene is left open where the match is weak. Clone size is stated in some rows and not others, as once, few, many or a class when expanded.

D gene,clone size,V gene,J gene,CDR3 protein,CDR3 DNA
.,.,TRBV7-2,TRBJ1-3,CASSLVGRDSGNTIYF,TGTGCCAGCAGCTTAGTGGGCAGGGACTCTGGAAACACCATATATTTT
TRBD1,.,TRBV4-2,TRBJ2-7,CASSQEGQGIGREQYF,TGTGCCAGCAGCCAAGAGGGACAGGGAATAGGACGGGAACAGTACTTC
.,.,TRBV7-2,TRBJ1-5,CASSLLDSDSPQHF,TGTGCCAGCAGCTTATTGGACAGTGACTCCCCCCAGCATTTT
.,.,TRBV6-1,TRBJ2-3,CASSEGSTGRDTQYF,TGTGCCAGCAGTGAAGGGTCGACTGGAAGGGATACGCAGTATTTT
.,.,TRBV5-1,TRBJ2-7,CASSLAGQSSYEQYF,TGCGCCAGCAGCTTGGCCGGACAGAGCTCCTACGAGCAGTACTTC
TRBD2,.,TRBV11-3,TRBJ2-3,CASSPPPGLAGVGDTQYF,TGTGCCAGCAGCCCGCCTCCGGGACTAGCGGGAGTCGGGGATACGCAGTATTTT
.,.,TRBV15,TRBJ2-2,CATSRDPVTGELFF,TGTGCCACCAGCAGAGATCCAGTTACCGGGGAGCTGTTTTTT
.,.,TRBV19,TRBJ2-7,CASSVRLSSYEQYF,TGTGCCAGTAGTGTCCGACTAAGCTCCTACGAGCAGTACTTC
.,.,TRBV5-6,TRBJ2-7,CASSSPGQHGRQQYF,TGTGCCAGCAGCTCTCCGGGACAACATGGAAGGCAGCAGTACTTC
TRBD2,.,TRBV5-4,TRBJ2-3,CASSLARAGDPDTQYF,TGTGCCAGCAGCTTGGCCAGGGCGGGAGACCCAGATACGCAGTATTTT
TRBD1,.,TRBV5-4,TRBJ1-2,CASSPGGGQGYGYTF,TGTGCCAGCAGCCCTGGTGGGGGACAGGGGTATGGCTACACCTTC
.,.,TRBV6-6,TRBJ1-4,CASSGANEKLFF,TGTGCCAGCAGCGGAGCTAATGAAAAACTGTTTTTT
TRBD2,.,TRBV11-2,TRBJ2-5,CASSAGGLQETQYF,TGTGCCAGCAGCGCGGGGGGTCTACAAGAGACCCAGTACTTC
TRBD1,.,TRBV19,TRBJ2-1,CASSTRTGNVAYNEQFF,TGTGCCAGTAGTACCCGGACAGGGAATGTTGCCTACAATGAGCAGTTCTTC
.,.,TRBV6-6,TRBJ2-3,CASRGRLVASTDTQYF,TGTGCCAGCAGGGGGCGACTAGTTGCTAGCACAGATACGCAGTATTTT
TRBD1,.,TRBV2,TRBJ2-4,CASSPQDRGKNIQYF,TGTGCCAGCAGTCCCCAGGACAGGGGCAAAAACATTCAGTACTTC
TRBD1,.,TRBV15,TRBJ1-5,CATSTTRGLNQPQHF,TGTGCCACCAGCACCACCAGGGGGCTCAATCAGCCCCAGCATTTT
TRBD1,once,TRBV9,TRBJ2-2,CASGTAGGELFF,TGTGCCAGCGGGACAGCCGGAGGGGAGCTGTTTTTT
.,.,TRBV15,TRBJ1-1,CATSRDYVEANTEAFF,TGTGCCACCAGCAGAGATTACGTAGAGGCTAACACTGAAGCTTTCTTT
.,.,TRBV28,TRBJ2-3,CASSRTVATDTQYF,TGTGCCAGCAGCCGGACAGTTGCTACAGATACGCAGTATTTT
.,.,TRBV5-1,TRBJ1-2,CASSRNGGEDNYGYTF,TGCGCCAGCAGCCGGAACGGGGGGGAGGATAACTATGGCTACACCTTC
.,once,TRBV5-4,TRBJ1-1,CASSTRQTENTEAFF,TGTGCCAGCAGCACACGACAGACGGAGAACACTGAAGCTTTCTTT
.,.,TRBV14,TRBJ2-7,CASSQLSQGSHEQYF,TGTGCCAGCAGCCAATTATCCCAGGGATCCCACGAGCAGTACTTC
.,few,TRBV18,TRBJ1-2,CASSPRENYGYTF,TGTGCCAGCTCCCCCAGGGAAAACTATGGCTACACCTTC
TRBD1,.,TRBV7-3,TRBJ2-5,CASSLMGQGVTTQYF,TGTGCCAGCAGCCTCATGGGACAGGGGGTAACGACCCAGTACTTC
TRBD2,medium-sized,TRBV5-1,TRBJ2-2,CASSLSGGQTGELFF,TGCGCCAGCAGCTTATCGGGGGGGCAAACCGGGGAGCTGTTTTTT
TRBD1,.,TRBV19,TRBJ1-1,CASSVTGDTNTEAFF,TGTGCCAGTAGTGTAACAGGGGATACGAACACTGAAGCTTTCTTT
TRBD1,.,TRBV5-1,TRBJ2-2,CASSKDRYTGELFF,TGCGCCAGCAGCAAGGACAGGTACACCGGGGAGCTGTTTTTT
.,.,TRBV5-1,TRBJ1-1,CASSAQGPVAEAFF,TGCGCCAGCAGCGCGCAGGGTCCCGTGGCTGAAGCTTTCTTT
.,.,TRBV5-1,TRBJ1-1,CASSLGGEEAFF,TGCGCCAGCAGCTTGGGGGGGGAGGAAGCTTTCTTT
.,.,TRBV4-2,TRBJ2-1,CASSQDGTPYNEQFF,TGTGCCAGCAGCCAAGACGGGACTCCCTACAATGAGCAGTTCTTC
.,few,TRBV12-5,TRBJ1-1,CASGLPNMNTEAFF,TGTGCTAGTGGTTTGCCAAACATGAACACTGAAGCTTTCTTT
TRBD1,once,TRBV19,TRBJ1-4,CASRTTGTAREKLFF,TGTGCCAGTAGAACTACCGGGACAGCCCGGGAAAAACTGTTTTTT
TRBD1,.,TRBV28,TRBJ1-4,CATRTGANEKLFF,TGTGCCACCCGGACAGGGGCTAATGAAAAACTGTTTTTT
TRBD1,.,TRBV25-1,TRBJ2-6,CASSQQGYFSGANVLTF,TGTGCCAGCAGTCAACAGGGGTACTTCTCTGGGGCCAACGTCCTGACTTTC
.,.,TRBV4-2,TRBJ2-1,CASSQGPGGQYNEQFF,TGTGCCAGCAGCCAAGGTCCGGGGGGCCAATACAATGAGCAGTTCTTC
.,.,TRBV5-1,TRBJ1-5,CASSASPEGGQHF,TGCGCCAGCAGCGCCTCCCCCGAAGGGGGCCAGCATTTT
TRBD1,few,TRBV12-5,TRBJ2-2,CASGFLTGSGELFF,TGTGCTAGTGGTTTCCTGACAGGGTCCGGGGAGCTGTTTTTT
TRBD1,once,TRBV2,TRBJ1-1,CATWEGGQAFF,TGTGCCACATGGGAAGGGGGCCAAGCTTTCTTT
.,.,TRBV5-6,TRBJ2-2,CASSLDGNTGELFF,TGTGCCAGCAGCTTGGACGGTAACACCGGGGAGCTGTTTTTT
.,.,TRBV7-8,TRBJ1-3,CASSPSHVPGNTIYF,TGTGCCAGCAGCCCCAGTCATGTACCTGGAAACACCATATATTTT
.,many,TRBV19,TRBJ1-2,CASSSAGGYTF,TGTGCCAGTAGCTCGGCGGGGGGCTACACCTTC
.,.,TRBV27,TRBJ2-2,CASSSPSRGTGELFF,TGTGCCAGCAGTTCCCCCAGCAGAGGGACCGGGGAGCTGTTTTTT
.,once,TRBV5-1,TRBJ1-5,CASSPQAGGEYQPQHF,TGCGCCAGCAGCCCCCAAGCGGGGGGCGAATATCAGCCCCAGCATTTT
TRBD2,.,TRBV6-6,TRBJ2-1,CASSYSASGRINEQFF,TGTGCCAGCAGTTACTCCGCTAGCGGGAGAATCAATGAGCAGTTCTTC
.,few,TRBV27,TRBJ2-7,CASSPRHVGGPDEQYF,TGTGCCAGCAGTCCCCGCCATGTGGGAGGACCCGACGAGCAGTACTTC
.,.,TRBV19,TRBJ1-1,CASSPPGGDTEAFF,TGTGCCAGCTCCCCCCCTGGCGGTGACACTGAAGCTTTCTTT
TRBD2,.,TRBV19,TRBJ2-5,CASSIASGSSETQYF,TGTGCCAGTAGTATAGCTAGCGGGAGTTCTGAGACCCAGTACTTC
.,.,TRBV19,TRBJ1-5,CASSIALRAGNQPQHF,TGTGCCAGTAGTATAGCCCTTAGGGCAGGGAATCAGCCCCAGCATTTT
TRBD2,.,TRBV2,TRBJ2-4,CASSGVAGAKNIQYF,TGTGCCAGCAGTGGGGTAGCGGGGGCCAAAAACATTCAGTACTTC
.,.,TRBV27,TRBJ2-1,CASSSRQRSYNEQFF,TGTGCCAGCAGTTCCCGACAGCGCTCCTACAATGAGCAGTTCTTC
TRBD1,.,TRBV9,TRBJ1-4,CASSPQGAPNEKLFF,TGTGCCAGCAGCCCACAGGGGGCGCCCAATGAAAAACTGTTTTTT